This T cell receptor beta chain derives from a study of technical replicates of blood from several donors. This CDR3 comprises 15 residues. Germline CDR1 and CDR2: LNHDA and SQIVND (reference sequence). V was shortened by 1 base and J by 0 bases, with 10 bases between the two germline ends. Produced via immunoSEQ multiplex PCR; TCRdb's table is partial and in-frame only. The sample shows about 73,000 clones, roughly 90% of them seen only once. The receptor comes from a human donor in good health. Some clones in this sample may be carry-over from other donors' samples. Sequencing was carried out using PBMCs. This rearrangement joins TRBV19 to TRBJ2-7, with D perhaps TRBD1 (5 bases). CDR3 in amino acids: CASSIVAGRSYEQYF. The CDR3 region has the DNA TGTGCCAGTAGTATAGTCGCAGGGCGCTCCTACGAGCAGTACTTC.